This T cell receptor (beta chain) was sequenced in a study of CD4+ T cells in melanoma. Generated by immunoSEQ multiplex PCR, the TCRdb table keeps only in-frame clones and is missing some. The repertoire holds 6,000 to 8,500 clones, with around 68% as singletons. Germline V gene sequence: CDR1 MDHEN, CDR2 SYDVKM. The V end was cut by 3 bases, the J end by 4 bases, with 10 bases between. The CDR3 loop spans 15 amino acids. On this clone itself: What it recognizes is unknown.

General study findings and limits: CD8+ T cell, macrophage and B cell function reportedly correlated with neoantigen-specific CD4+ T cells. Neoantigen-specific CD4+ T cells in melanoma reportedly had diverse differentiation states.

Material: cells from a culture (not recorded whether cultured in vitro). V usage is TRBV28 and J usage is TRBJ2-6; D is unclear. The origin of this receptor is a human donor with melanoma. The CDR3 sequence: CASSFRWSGANVLTF. The DNA for the CDR3 is TGTGCCAGCAGTTTCCGATGGTCGGGGGCCAACGTCCTGACTTTC.